This TCR beta chain was sequenced in a study of T-cell memory formation after mild COVID-19. Study information: TCR clusters mostly belonged to single donors. Findings and limits, study-wide: Pre-infection memory already had some responding clones, implying cross-reactive memory joined.

The germline gives CDR1 DFQATT, CDR2 SNEGSKA (reference sequence). The CDR3 has 15 amino acids. Losses at the gene ends were 5 bases for V and 4 bases for J; bases not matched to a gene: 6. TCRdb fed the 5' RACE reads into MiXCR, producing one record per CDR3 protein. Among hundreds of thousands of distinct CDR3 sequences listed, roughly 20% were seen once. This clonotype has a count of ten or more. Its specificity is not known. Sequences were obtained from PBMCs or a T cell subset sorted from them (not recorded which). This sequence joins TRBV20-1 and TRBJ2-1; 12 nucleotides match TRBD2. The TCR was taken from an adult woman who had mild COVID-19 (a few samples of this study predate the infection). Cell type and time point are not known. CDR3 sequence (DNA): TGCAGTGCTCCCGGACTAGCGGGAATGTACAATGAGCAGTTCTTC. This sequence encodes CSAPGLAGMYNEQFF.